This T cell receptor beta chain derives from a study of cytomegalovirus exposure and HLA in healthy donors. Regarding the study as a whole: Researchers catalogued approximately 170 TCR beta chains as cytomegalovirus-associated. DRB1 had the most TCR associations and HLA-C the fewest, a later analysis found, with rates varying by HLA locus.

Note on this clone: Its target is unknown. A junction boundary mismatches the germline segment, possibly from a read error.

The PCR ran on 60 Vbeta and 13 Jbeta primers. The table came from immunoSEQ multiplex PCR; TCRdb's copy has only in-frame clones and leaves some out. This table holds 95,000 to 100,000 clones, approximately 85% found once. Sequencing input: PBMCs. The receptor's source is a man aged 30-40 years in good health and CMV-seronegative.

Here the CDR3 reads CASGLAEGGANVLTF. CDR3 nucleotide sequence: TGTGCTAGTGGCTTGGCGGAGGGAGGGGCCAACGTCCTGACTTTC. The V and J genes are TRBV12-5 and TRBJ2-6, with D perhaps TRBD2 (6 bases). Germline CDR1 reads LGHNT; CDR2 reads FRNRAP. The CDR3 totals 15 residues.